This T cell receptor (beta chain) is from a study of control samples from healthy donors and cancer patients. V shed 7 bases, J shed 7 bases, and the junction held 8 bases outside the gene matches. The length of the CDR3 is 15 residues. Germline lookup yields CDR1 SNHLY and CDR2 FYNNEI. Sequenced by immunoSEQ multiplex PCR; TCRdb stores in-frame clones only, minus some. The table shows tens of thousands of clones, with 87% occurring only once. This sequence was found in a woman between 50 and 59 years old with head and neck cancer. The sample comprised PBMCs. V usage is TRBV2 and J usage is TRBJ2-2, with 11 bases aligning to TRBD2. This chain's CDR3 is CASMSPLAGVGELFF. The CDR3, as DNA: TGTGCCAGCATGTCCCCACTAGCGGGGGTCGGGGAGCTGTTTTTT. Based on the CDR3 plus reference TRBV2 and TRBJ2-2, the full variable domain is EPEVTQTPSHQVTQMGQEVILRCVPISNHLYFYWYRQILGQKVEFLVSFYNNEISEKSEIFDDQFSVERPDGSNFTLKIRSTKLEDSAMYFCASMSPLAGVGELFFGEGSRLTVL.